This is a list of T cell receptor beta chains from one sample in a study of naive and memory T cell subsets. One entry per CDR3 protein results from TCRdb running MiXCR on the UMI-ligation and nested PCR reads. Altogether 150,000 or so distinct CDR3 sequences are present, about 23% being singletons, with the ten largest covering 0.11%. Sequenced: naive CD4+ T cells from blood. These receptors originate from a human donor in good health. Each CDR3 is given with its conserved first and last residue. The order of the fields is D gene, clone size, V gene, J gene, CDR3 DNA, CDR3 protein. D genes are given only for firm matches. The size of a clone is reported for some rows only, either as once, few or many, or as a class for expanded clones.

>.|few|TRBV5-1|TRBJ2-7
TGCGCCAGCAGCTGGGAGATTGGGCCGTCAAGATCCTACGGGCAGTACTTC
CASSWEIGPSRSYGQYF
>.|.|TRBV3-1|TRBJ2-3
TGTGCCAGCAGCCAAGACCCTAGAGATACGCAGTATTTT
CASSQDPRDTQYF
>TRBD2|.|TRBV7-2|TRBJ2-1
TGTGCCAGCAGCTCGAGCGGGAGTGAGCAGTTCTTC
CASSSSGSEQFF
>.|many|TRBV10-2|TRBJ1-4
TGCGCCAGCAGTGCCTTGGACCGAGCAACTAATGAAAAACTGTTTTTT
CASSALDRATNEKLFF
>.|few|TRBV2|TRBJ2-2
TGTGCCAGCAGGTTACTTGGGAACACCGGGGAGCTGTTTTTT
CASRLLGNTGELFF
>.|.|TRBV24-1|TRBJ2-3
TGTGCCACCAGTGGAAGAACACTAACTACCACAGATACGCAGTATTTT
CATSGRTLTTTDTQYF
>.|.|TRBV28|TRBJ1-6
TGTGCCAGCAGACCTTTGGGTTCACCCCTCCACTTT
CASRPLGSPLHF
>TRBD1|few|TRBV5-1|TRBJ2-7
TGCGCCAGCAGCCCCGGGACAGCAAATAGAGAGCAGTACTTC
CASSPGTANREQYF
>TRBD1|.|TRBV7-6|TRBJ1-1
TGTGCCAGCAGCTTAACAAGACAGGGTGGCACTGAAGCTTTCTTT
CASSLTRQGGTEAFF
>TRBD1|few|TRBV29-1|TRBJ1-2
TGCAGCGCCCTGGGGGGACAGGGAGAAAATGGCTACACCTTC
CSALGGQGENGYTF
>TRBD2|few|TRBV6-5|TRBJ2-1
TGTGCCAGCAGGGCCCCTAGCGGCACTTACAATGAGCAGTTCTTC
CASRAPSGTYNEQFF
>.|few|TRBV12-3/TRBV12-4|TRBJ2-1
TGTGCCAGCAGTTTTAGGCAGGTTAGAGACAATGAGCAGTTCTTC
CASSFRQVRDNEQFF
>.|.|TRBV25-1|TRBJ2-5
TGTGCCAGCAAGGTCCCGGTCGGGGAGACCCAGTACTTC
CASKVPVGETQYF
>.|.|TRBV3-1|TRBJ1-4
TGTGCCAGCAGCCAAGGCTCTAATGAAAAACTGTTTTTT
CASSQGSNEKLFF
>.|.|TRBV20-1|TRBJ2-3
TGCAGTGCCACCCGGGACTTGGACCTCACAGATACGCAGTATTTT
CSATRDLDLTDTQYF
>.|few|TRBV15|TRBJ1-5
TGTGCCACCAGCAGAGTGGTAGGCGTACGAAGTTATAGCAATCAGCCCCAGCATTTT
CATSRVVGVRSYSNQPQHF
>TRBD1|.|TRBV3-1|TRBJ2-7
TGTGCCAGCAGCCGGGACAGGCCCTACGAGCAGTACTTC
CASSRDRPYEQYF
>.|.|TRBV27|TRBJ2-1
TGTGCCAGCAGTTTACGGGAGACTACATCCTACAATGAGCAGTTCTTC
CASSLRETTSYNEQFF
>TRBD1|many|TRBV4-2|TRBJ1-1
TGTGCCAGCAGCCAAGCCATCTTTTTGACAGGGGTGAACACTGAAGCTTTCTTT
CASSQAIFLTGVNTEAFF
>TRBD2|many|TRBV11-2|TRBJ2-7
TGTGCCAGCAGCTTAGCCGCGGGAGCGGGGGAGCAGTACTTC
CASSLAAGAGEQYF
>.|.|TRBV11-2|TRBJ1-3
TGTGCCAGCAGCGTTACAGGGACTGGAAACACCATATATTTT
CASSVTGTGNTIYF
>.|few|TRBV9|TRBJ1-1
TGTGCCAGCAGCCCCCGAAAGCAGGCGAACACTGAAGCTTTCTTT
CASSPRKQANTEAFF
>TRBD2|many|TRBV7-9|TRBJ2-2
TGTGCCAGCAGCTTAGCGACTAGCGGGGGAAAGAACACCGGGGAGCTGTTTTTT
CASSLATSGGKNTGELFF
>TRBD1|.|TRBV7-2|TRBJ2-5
TGTGCCAGCAGCTTAGCGGGACAGAAAGAGACCCAGTACTTC
CASSLAGQKETQYF
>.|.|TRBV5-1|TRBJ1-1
TGCGCCAGCAGCTTGGTAGGGGACACTGAAGCTTTCTTT
CASSLVGDTEAFF
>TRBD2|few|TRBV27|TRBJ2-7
TGTGCCAGCAGTTTATCGACGGGGGGCTCCTACGAGCAGTACTTC
CASSLSTGGSYEQYF
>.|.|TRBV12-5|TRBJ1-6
TGTGCTAGTGGTCCCACCAGCGGTTCACCCCTCCACTTT
CASGPTSGSPLHF
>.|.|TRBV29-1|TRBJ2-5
TGCAGCGTTGGTCCCGGGAGCTGGGAGACCCAGTACTTC
CSVGPGSWETQYF
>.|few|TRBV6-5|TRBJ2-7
TGTGCCAGCAGGCGCGAGTATTCGTCCTACGAGCAGTACTTC
CASRREYSSYEQYF